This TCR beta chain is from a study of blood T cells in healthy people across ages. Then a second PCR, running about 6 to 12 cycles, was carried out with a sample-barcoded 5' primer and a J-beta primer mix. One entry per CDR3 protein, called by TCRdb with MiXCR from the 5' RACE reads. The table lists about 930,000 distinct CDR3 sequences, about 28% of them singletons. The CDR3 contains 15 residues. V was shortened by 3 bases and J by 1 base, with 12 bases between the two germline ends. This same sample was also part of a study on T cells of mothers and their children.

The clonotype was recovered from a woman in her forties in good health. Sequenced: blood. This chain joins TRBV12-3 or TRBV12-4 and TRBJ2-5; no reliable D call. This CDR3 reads CASSFSAWGQETQYF. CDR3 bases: TGTGCCAGCAGTTTTTCTGCGTGGGGCCAAGAGACCCAGTACTTC.